What follows are 15 T cell receptor beta chains derived from one specimen sequenced in a study of control samples from healthy donors and cancer patients. Profiled with immunoSEQ multiplex PCR; TCRdb holds only in-frame clones, not every one. The sample holds roughly 120,000 clones, approximately 94% seen once. Sequenced material: blood. Receptors were obtained from a young man in good health.

The chain carries TRBV4-2 and TRBJ2-6; no clear D. This CDR3 is built from 15 residues. The V gene lost 1 base and the J gene lost 0 bases, with 4 bases spanning the gap. The V gene's germline CDR1 is LGHNA and CDR2 YNFKEQ. The CDR3, as DNA: TGTGCCAGCAGCCAAGGGAGCTCTGGGGCCAACGTCCTGACTTTC. Translating it yields CASSQGSSGANVLTF.

The V call is TRBV9, the J call TRBJ2-1; TRBD2 matches at 9 bases. The CDR3 has 16 amino acids. J was trimmed by 7 bases and V by 0 bases; bases with no gene match: 8. Germline V CDR1 and CDR2: SGDLS, YYNGEE. Here the CDR3 reads CASSVEAGGPKNEQFF. The DNA for the CDR3 is TGTGCCAGCAGCGTAGAGGCGGGGGGGCCGAAAAATGAGCAGTTCTTC.

This clone has only one observation. The chain recombines TRBV7-9 with TRBJ2-7, with 8 nucleotides matching TRBD1. Germline trimming cut 6 bases from V and 7 bases from J; bases unmatched to any gene: 11. Germline lookup yields CDR1 SEHNR and CDR2 FQNEAQ (reference sequence). The CDR3 sequence is 14 residues long. CDR3 sequence: CASRSTGESGEQYF. Here the CDR3 DNA reads TGTGCCAGCAGATCGACAGGGGAGTCGGGAGAGCAGTACTTC.

This clone has just one count. V usage is TRBV21-1 and J usage is TRBJ1-3; TRBD1, as called in the table, went unchecked against the DNA. TRBV21-1 is given as a pseudogene. CDR3 length: 18 residues. The CDR3 here is CASSKRHRNLEPGNTIYF. The DNA of the CDR3 is TGTGCCAGCAGCAAACGACACAGGAATTTAGAGCCTGGAAACACCATATATTTT.

V is TRBV11-2 and J is TRBJ1-5; D is unclear. The CDR3 extends over 13 amino acids. Germline loops: CDR1 SGHAT, CDR2 FQNNGV. The ends were cut back, 5 bases at V and 6 bases at J, with 11 bases in the middle. The CDR3 nucleotides are TGTGCCAGCAGCGTTATCCGGGGTCAGCCCCAGCATTTT. Translated, it gives CASSVIRGQPQHF.

The chain links TRBV15 to TRBJ2-1, with 9 bases matching TRBD2. V gave up 7 bases and J gave up 7 bases; unmatched junction bases: 11. The germline gives CDR1 LNHNV, CDR2 YYDKDF (reference sequence). The CDR3 is 15 residues long. The CDR3 loop is CATNQGGGGANEQFF. CDR3 sequence (DNA): TGTGCCACCAACCAAGGTGGCGGGGGGGCAAATGAGCAGTTCTTC.

The genes are TRBV28 and TRBJ2-7, with D possibly matching TRBD1 (5 bases). The ends were cut back, 3 bases at V and 5 bases at J, with 14 bases in the middle. The germline V gene has CDR1 MDHEN and CDR2 SYDVKM. The CDR3 totals 14 residues. CDR3 sequence: CASSFGRAIHEQYF. DNA of the CDR3: TGTGCCAGCAGTTTTGGCAGGGCAATCCACGAGCAGTACTTC.

The V gene is TRBV5-1, the J gene TRBJ2-7, with D perhaps matching TRBD1 or TRBD2 (5 bases each). The CDR3 spans 16 residues. Trimming took 3 bases from V and 2 from J, leaving 18 bases between them. Germline V gives CDR1 SGHRS, CDR2 YFSETQ. The chain's CDR3 is CASSSLSGTSPYEQYF. In DNA form, the CDR3 reads TGCGCCAGCAGCTCCCTATCCGGGACGAGTCCCTACGAGCAGTACTTC.

This chain links TRBV11-2 with TRBJ2-7; D is unresolved. The CDR3 runs to 13 residues. The ends were cut back, 1 base at V and 2 bases at J, with 6 bases in the middle. Germline CDR1 and CDR2: SGHAT and FQNNGV. The CDR3 nucleotides read TGTGCCAGCAGCTTAGGAGTCGCCTACGAGCAGTACTTC. Its translation: CASSLGVAYEQYF.

The chain has TRBV28 and TRBJ1-3, with D maybe TRBD1 (5 bases). CDR3 length: 12 amino acids. V was clipped by 8 bases and J by 9 bases, with 14 bases between them. Germline V gives CDR1 MDHEN, CDR2 SYDVKM. DNA for the CDR3: TGTGCCAGCCGTCTCCCGAGGGGCACCATATATTTT. Residues: CASRLPRGTIYF.

The J gene is TRBJ2-1, the V gene TRBV25-1, with 10 bases fitting TRBD2. The CDR3 consists of 15 residues. Germline V gene lookup returns CDR1 MGHDK and CDR2 SYGVNS. V lost 5 bases to trimming and J lost 8 bases; unmatched junction nucleotides: 9. The CDR3 here is CASSSGSGGAYEQFF. CDR3 DNA: TGTGCCAGCAGTTCCGGGAGCGGGGGGGCCTATGAGCAGTTCTTC.

This chain joins TRBV29-1 and TRBJ2-7; 10 positions agree with TRBD1. This CDR3 has 14 residues. CDR1 is SQVTM, CDR2 ANQGSEA, per germline. V trimming: 4 bases; J trimming: 3 bases; junction bases outside the gene matches: 6. CDR3: CSVGGTGEGYEQYF. The CDR3, as DNA: TGCAGCGTTGGGGGGACAGGGGAGGGCTACGAGCAGTACTTC.

The V call is TRBV5-5, the J call TRBJ2-1; TRBD2 matches at 7 bases. Unmatched junction bases numbered 6, after V lost 4 bases and J lost 2 bases. CDR1 SGHKS and CDR2 YYEKEE come from the germline V gene (reference sequence). The CDR3 has 15 residues. The CDR3 DNA follows: TGTGCCAGCAGCCGGGCGGGGGTAGCCTACAATGAGCAGTTCTTC. Encoded protein: CASSRAGVAYNEQFF.

This clone is a singleton in its sample. The chain couples TRBV7-9 to TRBJ2-7; D remains ambiguous. V was clipped by 1 base and J by 6 bases, with 13 bases between them. Germline values: CDR1 SEHNR, CDR2 FQNEAQ (reference sequence). The CDR3 consists of 14 residues. The CDR3 DNA sequence: TGTGCCAGCAGCTTAGTTAGTCCTAGGGCCGAGCAGTACTTC. Protein product: CASSLVSPRAEQYF.

In DNA form, the CDR3 reads TGTGCCAGCAGCCAAGATCACAGGAGAGGAAATGAAAAACTGTTTTTT. This gives the protein CASSQDHRRGNEKLFF. The chain joins TRBV3-1 (or the pseudogene TRBV3-2) to TRBJ1-4; D perhaps matches TRBD1 (5 bases). The V gene lost 0 bases and the J gene lost 5 bases, with 13 bases spanning the gap. Germline CDR1 reads LGHDT; CDR2 reads YNNKEL (reference sequence). The length of the CDR3 is 16 residues.